This T cell receptor beta chain was identified in a study of shared clonotypes between healthy human individuals. This clone was counted only a few times. Several immunoSEQ plates held equal portions of the genomic DNA taken from each subset. Produced via immunoSEQ multiplex PCR; TCRdb's table is partial and in-frame only. This sample has a few million clones, with roughly 92% found just once. V was pared by 8 bases and J by 6 bases, with 11 bases between. The CDR3 runs 13 residues. The germline V gene encodes CDR1 SNHLY and CDR2 FYNNEI. The receptor comes from a man younger than 30 in good health. The rearrangement uses TRBV2 and TRBJ1-6; TRBD1 might be the D (5 bases). The specimen was naive CD4+ T cells sorted from blood. Subset indicated: CD45RA+ positively selected. CDR3 sequence (DNA): TGTGCCAGCTCTGGGGACTTTAATTCACCCCTCCACTTT. Its protein product is CASSGDFNSPLHF.